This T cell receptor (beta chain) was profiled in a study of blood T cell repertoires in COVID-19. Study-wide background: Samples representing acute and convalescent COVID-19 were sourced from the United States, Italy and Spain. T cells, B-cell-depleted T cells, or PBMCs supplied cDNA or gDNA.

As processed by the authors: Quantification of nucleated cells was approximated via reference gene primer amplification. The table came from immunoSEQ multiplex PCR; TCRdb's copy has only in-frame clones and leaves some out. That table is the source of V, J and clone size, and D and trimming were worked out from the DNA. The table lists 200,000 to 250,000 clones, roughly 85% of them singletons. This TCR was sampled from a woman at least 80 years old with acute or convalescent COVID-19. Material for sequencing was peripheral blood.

CDR3: CASSPGLTNTGELFF. In nucleotides, the CDR3 is TGTGCCAGCAGCCCCGGACTTACGAACACCGGGGAGCTGTTTTTT. The chain carries TRBV5-6 and TRBJ2-2; maybe TRBD2 (5 bases). V lost 4 bases to trimming and J lost 0 bases, with 10 bases between them. The CDR3 totals 15 residues. The germline V gene has CDR1 SGHDT and CDR2 YYEEEE.